This entry is about one TCR beta chain. Clones were read by immunoSEQ multiplex PCR, and TCRdb kept only the in-frame ones, dropping some. The repertoire holds more than 2,000,000 clones, with roughly 92% as singletons. This sample was taken from a study of shared clonotypes between healthy human individuals. The sequenced sample consisted of naive CD4+ T cells sorted from blood. Described subset: CD45RA+ positively selected. The clonotype comes from a young man in good health.

CDR3 DNA sequence: TGTGCCACCAGCAACTCATTCCCAGATACGCAGTATTTT. As protein: CATSNSFPDTQYF. The rearrangement uses TRBV15 and TRBJ2-3; no firm D call. The CDR3 runs to 13 residues. Germline V gene sequence: CDR1 LNHNV, CDR2 YYDKDF (reference sequence). V dropped 4 bases and J dropped 4 bases, with 9 bases sitting between them.